This T cell receptor (beta chain) emerged from a study of STAT3 mutations in large granular lymphocyte leukemia. The study, taken as a whole, reports: In several patients, dominant TCR clone burden exceeded STAT3 mutant burden, suggesting STAT3 mutation arose secondarily. Every T-LGLL patient had at least one immunodominant TCRbeta clonotype. After therapy, 6 of 18 patients switched clonotypes, all new clones STAT3 wild type.

TCRdb's copy holds only in-frame clones and misses some; the assay was immunoSEQ multiplex PCR. This repertoire shows 10,000 or so clones, around nine tenths found once; its top ten account for approximately 84%. On this clone itself: Antigen specificity is unknown.

The sample was peripheral blood mononuclear cells. The clonotype was recovered from an elderly man with T-cell large granular lymphocyte leukemia. Some clones in this sample may be carry-over from other donors' samples.

CDR3 amino acids: CASSRAGYVGQPQHF. DNA of the CDR3: TGTGCCAGCTCGAGAGCAGGGTATGTGGGTCAGCCCCAGCATTTT. The chain is built from TRBV27 and TRBJ1-5; a weak D match, TRBD1 (5 bases). Looked up from germline, CDR1 is MNHEY and CDR2 is SMNVEV (reference sequence). V lost 8 bases and J lost 6, with 20 bases in between. The CDR3 has 15 residues.